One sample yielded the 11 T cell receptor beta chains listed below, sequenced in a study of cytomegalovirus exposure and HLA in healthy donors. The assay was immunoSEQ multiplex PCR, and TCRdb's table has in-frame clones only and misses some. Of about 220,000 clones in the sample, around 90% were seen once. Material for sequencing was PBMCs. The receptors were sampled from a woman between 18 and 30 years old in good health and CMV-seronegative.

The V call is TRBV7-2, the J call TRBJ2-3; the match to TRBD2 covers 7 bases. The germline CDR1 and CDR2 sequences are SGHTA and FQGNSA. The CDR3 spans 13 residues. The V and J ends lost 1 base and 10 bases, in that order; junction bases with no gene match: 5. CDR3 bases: TGTGCCAGCAGCTTAGGCAGCGGGGTTGCGCAGTATTTT. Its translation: CASSLGSGVAQYF. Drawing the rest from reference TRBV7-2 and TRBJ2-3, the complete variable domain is GAGVSQSPSNKVTEKGKDVELRCDPISGHTALYWYRQSLGQGLEFLIYFQGNSAPDKSGLPSDRFSAERTGGSVSTLTIQRTQQEDSAVYLCASSLGSGVAQYFGPGTRLTVL.

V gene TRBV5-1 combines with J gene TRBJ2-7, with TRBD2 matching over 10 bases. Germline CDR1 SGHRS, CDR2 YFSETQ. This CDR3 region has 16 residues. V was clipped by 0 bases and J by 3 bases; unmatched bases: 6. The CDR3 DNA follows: TGCGCCAGCAGCTTGGCCGGAACTAGCGGGAACTACGAGCAGTACTTC. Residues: CASSLAGTSGNYEQYF.

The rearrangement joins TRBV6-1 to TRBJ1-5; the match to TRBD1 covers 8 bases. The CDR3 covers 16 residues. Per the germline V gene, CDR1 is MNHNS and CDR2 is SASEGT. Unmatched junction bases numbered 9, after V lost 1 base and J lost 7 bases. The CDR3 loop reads CASSEVTGQGGQPQHF. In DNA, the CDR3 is TGTGCCAGCAGTGAAGTAACAGGACAGGGCGGACAGCCCCAGCATTTT.

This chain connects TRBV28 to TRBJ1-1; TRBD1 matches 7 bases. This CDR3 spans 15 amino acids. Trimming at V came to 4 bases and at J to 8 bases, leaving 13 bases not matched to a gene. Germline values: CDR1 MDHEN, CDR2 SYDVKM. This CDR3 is CASSSGTVDYPEAFF. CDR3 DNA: TGTGCCAGCAGTTCCGGGACAGTGGACTATCCCGAAGCTTTCTTT.

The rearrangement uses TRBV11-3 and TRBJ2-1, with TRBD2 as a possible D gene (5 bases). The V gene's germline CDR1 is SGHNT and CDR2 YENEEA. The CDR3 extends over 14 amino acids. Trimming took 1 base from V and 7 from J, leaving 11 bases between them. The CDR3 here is CASSLVGAVNEQFF. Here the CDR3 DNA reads TGTGCCAGCAGCTTAGTTGGAGCGGTTAATGAGCAGTTCTTC.

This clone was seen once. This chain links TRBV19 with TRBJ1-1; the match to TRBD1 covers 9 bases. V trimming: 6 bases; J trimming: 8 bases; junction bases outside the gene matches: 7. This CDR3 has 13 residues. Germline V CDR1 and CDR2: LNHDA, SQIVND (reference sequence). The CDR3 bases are TGTGCCAGTAGGATCCGGGACAGGGAGGAAGCTTTCTTT. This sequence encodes CASRIRDREEAFF. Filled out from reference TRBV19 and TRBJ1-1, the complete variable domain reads DGGITQSPKYLFRKEGQNVTLSCEQNLNHDAMYWYRQDPGQGLRLIYYSQIVNDFQKGDIAEGYSVSREKKESFPLTVTSAQKNPTAFYLCASRIRDREEAFFGQGTRLTVV.

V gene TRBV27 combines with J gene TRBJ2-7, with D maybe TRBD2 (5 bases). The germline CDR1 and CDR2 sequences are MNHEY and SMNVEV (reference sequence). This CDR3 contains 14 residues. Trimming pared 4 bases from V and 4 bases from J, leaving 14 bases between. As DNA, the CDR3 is TGTGCCAGCAGTTATGGGCCGGACTCATACGAGCAGTACTTC. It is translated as CASSYGPDSYEQYF.

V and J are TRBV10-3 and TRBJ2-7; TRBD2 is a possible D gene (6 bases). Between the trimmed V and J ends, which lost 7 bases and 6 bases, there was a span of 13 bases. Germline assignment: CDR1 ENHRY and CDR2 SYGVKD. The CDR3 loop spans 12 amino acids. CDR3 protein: CAIMEGGVEQYF. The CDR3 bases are TGTGCCATCATGGAGGGCGGGGTCGAGCAGTACTTC.

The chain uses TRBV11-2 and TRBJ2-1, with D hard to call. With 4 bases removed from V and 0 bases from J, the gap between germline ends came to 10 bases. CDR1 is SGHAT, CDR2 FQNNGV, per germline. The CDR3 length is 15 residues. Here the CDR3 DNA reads TGTGCCAGCAGCTCTGAGAGGAGCTCCTACAATGAGCAGTTCTTC. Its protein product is CASSSERSSYNEQFF.

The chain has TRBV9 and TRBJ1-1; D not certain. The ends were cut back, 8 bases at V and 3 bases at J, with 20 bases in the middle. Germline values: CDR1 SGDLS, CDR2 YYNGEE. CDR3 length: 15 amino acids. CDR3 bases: TGTGCCAGTAGTGATTCAACAGCCGGGGACACTGAAGCTTTCTTT. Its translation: CASSDSTAGDTEAFF.

CDR3 amino acids: CASSIGDRVNSEQYF. CDR3 DNA: TGTGCCAGTAGTATAGGGGACAGGGTAAACTCCGAGCAGTACTTC. The chain uses TRBV19 and TRBJ2-7, with 9 bases fitting TRBD1. CDR3 size: 15 residues. J was trimmed by 6 bases and V by 1 base; bases with no gene match: 7. CDR1 LNHDA and CDR2 SQIVND come from the germline V gene (reference sequence).